The TCR beta chain under discussion was sequenced for a study of CD8+ T cells in alopecia areata. Study overall: Tofacitinib was given for 6 to 18 months, then stopped for 6 months.

Study results and limitations: Patients displayed less clarity in TCR sharing than mice, a finding possibly related to HLA. Normal scalp had lower clonality than lesional scalp, with alopecia totalis/universalis lesions showing this most strongly.

RNA extraction was followed by reverse transcription into cDNA, which acted as the sequencing template. Libraries were prepared by immunoSEQ multiplex PCR; TCRdb keeps only in-frame clonotypes and omits some of them. The data hold 110,000 to 150,000 clones, with roughly 54% observed a single time. Documented treatment: oral pan-JAK inhibitor, 5-10 mg twice daily. The V gene lost 7 bases and the J gene lost 8 bases, with 14 bases spanning the gap. This CDR3 region has 12 residues. The germline V gene encodes CDR1 LNHDA and CDR2 SQIVND (reference sequence). This clone was recorded only once. Antigen: not known.

The material sequenced was CD8+ T cells sorted from blood, taken at week 4, from a patient treated with tofacitinib. The source of this sequence is a human donor with alopecia areata. This chain connects TRBV19 to TRBJ1-2; D is undetermined. CDR3 sequence: CASTDMAPGYTF. The CDR3 nucleotides are TGTGCCAGTACCGACATGGCGCCCGGCTACACCTTC.